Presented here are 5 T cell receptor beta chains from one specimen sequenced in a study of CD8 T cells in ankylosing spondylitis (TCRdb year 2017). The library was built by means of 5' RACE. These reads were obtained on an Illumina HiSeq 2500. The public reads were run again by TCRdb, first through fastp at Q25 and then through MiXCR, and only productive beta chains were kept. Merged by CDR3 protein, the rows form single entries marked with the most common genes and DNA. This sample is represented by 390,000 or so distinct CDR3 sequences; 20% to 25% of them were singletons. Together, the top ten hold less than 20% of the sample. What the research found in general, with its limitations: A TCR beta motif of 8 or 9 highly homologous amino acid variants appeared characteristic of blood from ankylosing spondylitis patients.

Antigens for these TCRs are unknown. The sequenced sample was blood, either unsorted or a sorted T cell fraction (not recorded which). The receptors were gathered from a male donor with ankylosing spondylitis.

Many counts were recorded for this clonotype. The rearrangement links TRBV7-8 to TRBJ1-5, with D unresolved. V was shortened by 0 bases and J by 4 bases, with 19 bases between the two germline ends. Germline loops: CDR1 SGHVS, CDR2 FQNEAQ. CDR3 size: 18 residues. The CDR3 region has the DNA TGTGCCAGCAGCTTAGCTCCAGACGGCCCGGCGGGAAATCAGCCCCAGCATTTT. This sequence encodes CASSLAPDGPAGNQPQHF.

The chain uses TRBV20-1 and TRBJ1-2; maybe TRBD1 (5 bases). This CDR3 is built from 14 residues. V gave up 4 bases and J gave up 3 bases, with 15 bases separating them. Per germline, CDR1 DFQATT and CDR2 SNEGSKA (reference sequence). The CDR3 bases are TGCAGTGCTAAAACAGTGGAAGGGGACTATGGCTACACCTTC. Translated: CSAKTVEGDYGYTF.

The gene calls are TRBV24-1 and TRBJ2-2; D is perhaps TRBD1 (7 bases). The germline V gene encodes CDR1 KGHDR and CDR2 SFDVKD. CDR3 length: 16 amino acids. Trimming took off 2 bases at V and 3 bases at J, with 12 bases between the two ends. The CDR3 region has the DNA TGTGCCACCAGTGATTCCGGGGGACAGTACACCGGGGAGCTGTTTTTT. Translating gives CATSDSGGQYTGELFF.

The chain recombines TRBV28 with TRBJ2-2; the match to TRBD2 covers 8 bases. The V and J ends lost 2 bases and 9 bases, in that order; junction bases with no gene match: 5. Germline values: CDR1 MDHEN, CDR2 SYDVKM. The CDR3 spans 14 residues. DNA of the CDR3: TGTGCCAGCAGTTTACCTAGCGGGCACCGGGAGCTGTTTTTT. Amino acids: CASSLPSGHRELFF. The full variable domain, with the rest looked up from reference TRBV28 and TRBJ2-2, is DVKVTQSSRYLVKRTGEKVFLECVQDMDHENMFWYRQDPGLGLRLIYFSYDVKMKEKGDIPEGYSVSREKKERFSLILESASTNQTSMYLCASSLPSGHRELFFGEGSRLTVL.

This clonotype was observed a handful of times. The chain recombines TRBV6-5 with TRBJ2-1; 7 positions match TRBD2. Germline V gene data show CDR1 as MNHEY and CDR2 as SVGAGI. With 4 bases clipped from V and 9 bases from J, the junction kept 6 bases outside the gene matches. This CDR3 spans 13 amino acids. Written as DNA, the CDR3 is TGTGCCAGCAGTTCCCCACTAGCGTTTGAGCAGTTCTTC. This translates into CASSSPLAFEQFF.